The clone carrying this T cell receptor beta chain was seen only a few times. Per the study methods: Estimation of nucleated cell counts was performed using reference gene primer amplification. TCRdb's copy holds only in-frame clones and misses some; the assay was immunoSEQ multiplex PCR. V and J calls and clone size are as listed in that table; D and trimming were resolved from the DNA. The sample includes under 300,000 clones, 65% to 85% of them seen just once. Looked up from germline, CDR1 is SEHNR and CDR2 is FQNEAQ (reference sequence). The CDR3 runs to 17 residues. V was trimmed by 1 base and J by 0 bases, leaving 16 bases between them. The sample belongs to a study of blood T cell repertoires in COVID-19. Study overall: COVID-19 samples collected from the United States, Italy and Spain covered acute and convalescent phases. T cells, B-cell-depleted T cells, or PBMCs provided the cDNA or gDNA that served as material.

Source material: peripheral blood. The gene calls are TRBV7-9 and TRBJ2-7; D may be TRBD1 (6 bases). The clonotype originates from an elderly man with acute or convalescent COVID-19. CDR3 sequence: CASSLEVSRGHSYEQYF. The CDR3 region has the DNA TGTGCCAGCAGCTTAGAGGTGAGCAGGGGCCACTCCTACGAGCAGTACTTC.